This TCR beta chain was retrieved from a study of T cells expressing NK-cell markers. Turning to the study itself: Serological testing identified seven of the eight sequenced donors as HCMV-seropositive and one as seronegative.

TCRdb re-called the 5' RACE reads, yielding one record per CDR3 amino acid sequence without DNA. The ten top clones account for roughly 3.5%, within a sample of 500,000 to 700,000 distinct CDR3 sequences. The sample consisted of blood T cells: a sorted CD56 or NKG2C T cell subset, CD4+ or CD8+ T cells, or bulk PBMC T cells (not recorded which). The TCR was taken from a man aged 18 to 30 in good health.

The CDR3 spells CATSGSQYQETQYF. The chain joins TRBV28 to TRBJ2-5; the TCRdb D gene call, TRBD2, has no DNA to confirm it. Germline V lookup: CDR1 MDHEN, CDR2 SYDVKM. CDR3 length: 14 amino acids.